This T cell receptor (beta chain) was sequenced in a study of shared clonotypes between healthy human individuals. V lost 0 bases and J 1 base, leaving 10 bases between the germline ends. The length of the CDR3 is 16 residues. Per the germline V gene, CDR1 is SGHRS and CDR2 is YFSETQ. The method was immunoSEQ multiplex PCR; TCRdb's version includes in-frame clones alone and lacks a portion of them. The sample has around 2.5 million clones, 80% to 95% seen once. This rearrangement joins TRBV5-1 to TRBJ2-2; no clear D gene. The clonotype originates from a man younger than 35 in good health. Some clones in this sample may be carry-over from other donors' samples. Sample: naive CD4+ T cells from PBMCs. Subset indicated: CD45RA+ positively selected. Written as DNA, the CDR3 is TGCGCCAGCAGCTTGGTGGTATCCGGGAACACCGGGGAGCTGTTTTTT. It specifies CASSLVVSGNTGELFF.